The 28 T cell receptor beta chains listed next were all sequenced from one sample in a study of cytomegalovirus exposure and HLA in healthy donors. The study ran its PCR with 60 Vbeta and 13 Jbeta primers. Method: immunoSEQ multiplex PCR; TCRdb's copy keeps in-frame clones and lacks some. The sample consists of nearly 300,000 clones, more than 80% of them appearing once. Specimen: PBMCs. These receptors all come from a man in his forties or fifties in good health and CMV-seropositive.

The gene calls are TRBV4-1 and TRBJ2-1, with TRBD1 matching 7 bases. Trimming cost V 3 bases and J 0 bases; bases outside gene matches: 8. The CDR3 extends over 17 amino acids. Germline loops: CDR1 MGHRA, CDR2 YSYEKL. The CDR3 protein is CASSHLLRDSSYNEQFF. DNA of the CDR3: TGCGCCAGCAGCCACCTACTACGGGACAGCTCCTACAATGAGCAGTTCTTC.

The chain has TRBV2 and TRBJ1-5, with a tentative D call TRBD1 (5 bases). Germline CDR1 and CDR2: SNHLY and FYNNEI. V lost 2 bases to trimming and J lost 0 bases, with 8 bases between them. CDR3 length: 15 amino acids. CDR3 in DNA: TGTGCCAGCAGTGAAAGGGGCTTTAGCAATCAGCCCCAGCATTTT. Protein: CASSERGFSNQPQHF.

V usage is TRBV13 and J usage is TRBJ2-4, with 8 bases aligning to TRBD1. The CDR3 runs to 16 residues. The junction had 7 bases not matched to a gene; V was cut back by 5 bases and J by 1 base. The germline gives CDR1 PRHDT, CDR2 FYEKMQ (reference sequence). In DNA, the CDR3 is TGTGCCAGCAGCCGCGACAGGGGAACCGCCAAAAACATTCAGTACTTC. Amino acids: CASSRDRGTAKNIQYF.

The chain carries TRBV28 and TRBJ1-3, with D uncertain. V gave up 6 bases and J gave up 3 bases, with 21 bases separating them. The germline V gene has CDR1 MDHEN and CDR2 SYDVKM. This CDR3 has 17 residues. Here the CDR3 DNA reads TGTGCCAGCAGCCTTCCGCAGGAAGTCCCCGATGGAAACACCATATATTTT. Encoded protein: CASSLPQEVPDGNTIYF.

The CDR3 spells CASSWLTNTEAFF. CDR3 nucleotides: TGTGCCAGCAGTTGGCTCACGAACACTGAAGCTTTCTTT. The chain is built from TRBV28 and TRBJ1-1; D unclear. Trimming removed 4 bases from V and 1 base from J, with 7 bases in between. Germline V CDR1 and CDR2: MDHEN, SYDVKM. The length of the CDR3 is 13 residues.

The chain uses TRBV11-3 and TRBJ2-5, with D possibly matching TRBD2 (5 bases). V was pared by 5 bases and J by 5 bases, with 18 bases between. Looked up from germline, CDR1 is SGHNT and CDR2 is YENEEA. The CDR3 consists of 15 residues. CDR3 region: CASSPGEGPGETQYF. The CDR3 nucleotides are TGTGCCAGCAGCCCAGGAGAGGGCCCCGGGGAGACCCAGTACTTC.

This chain joins TRBV6-1 and TRBJ1-2; 9 bases agree with TRBD1. V gave up 3 bases and J gave up 5 bases; unmatched junction bases: 13. The germline V gene encodes CDR1 MNHNS and CDR2 SASEGT. The CDR3 spans 17 residues. CDR3 residues: CASSDAGTGFLGYGYTF. The CDR3 DNA is TGTGCCAGCAGTGACGCCGGGACAGGGTTTCTCGGGTATGGCTACACCTTC.

The chain recombines TRBV15 with TRBJ1-3, with D possibly being TRBD1 (5 bases). Germline V gene sequence: CDR1 LNHNV, CDR2 YYDKDF (reference sequence). Deletions cut 3 bases from V and 1 base from J, with 13 bases between. The CDR3 runs 16 residues. The CDR3 reads CATSRNDRRSGNTIYF. CDR3 bases: TGTGCCACCAGCAGGAATGACAGACGGTCTGGAAACACCATATATTTT. Variable domain in full (rest from reference TRBV15 and TRBJ1-3): DAMVIQNPRYQVTQFGKPVTLSCSQTLNHNVMYWYQQKSSQAPKLLFHYYDKDFNNEADTPDNFQSRRPNTSFCFLDIRSPGLGDTAMYLCATSRNDRRSGNTIYFGEGSWLTVV.

V is TRBV7-9 and J is TRBJ1-2, with 7 bases matching TRBD1. Germline V gene data show CDR1 as SEHNR and CDR2 as FQNEAQ (reference sequence). This CDR3 has 12 residues. The CDR3 bases are TGTCTCTTCCAGGGGGAGCCCTATGGCTACACCTTC. It encodes CLFQGEPYGYTF.

This clone was counted many times. V gene TRBV5-1 combines with J gene TRBJ1-2; weak D call: TRBD1 (5 bases). The CDR3 contains 13 residues. Trimming left V 0 bases short and J 4 bases short, with 7 bases between. Germline-derived CDR1 and CDR2 are SGHRS and YFSETQ. The CDR3 spells CASSLAGPYGYTF. The CDR3 nucleotides are TGCGCCAGCAGCTTGGCAGGGCCCTATGGCTACACCTTC.

The rearrangement joins TRBV19 to TRBJ2-5, with TRBD2 matching over 13 bases. The CDR3 length is 16 residues. J lost 0 bases, V lost 10 bases, and 8 bases had no gene match. The germline V gene encodes CDR1 LNHDA and CDR2 SQIVND (reference sequence). The CDR3 region is CATSGTSGAYQETQYF. CDR3 bases: TGTGCCACATCCGGGACTAGCGGGGCGTACCAAGAGACCCAGTACTTC.

This chain joins TRBV4-1 and TRBJ1-1; D gene ambiguous. CDR3 length: 17 residues. The V and J ends lost 0 bases and 2 bases respectively, with 16 bases between them. Germline V gives CDR1 MGHRA, CDR2 YSYEKL. In DNA, the CDR3 is TGCGCCAGCAGCCAAGAGGTGGTGAGTCATACTAACACTGAAGCTTTCTTT. It translates to CASSQEVVSHTNTEAFF.

The chain combines TRBV7-3 with TRBJ2-1; tentative D call: TRBD1 (6 bases). The germline gives CDR1 SGHTA, CDR2 FQGTGA. The V and J ends lost 5 bases and 0 bases respectively, with 14 bases between them. CDR3 length equals 16 residues. CDR3 coding DNA: TGTGCCAGCAGCCTGCACCAGGGGAGCTCCTACAATGAGCAGTTCTTC. Its translation: CASSLHQGSSYNEQFF.

The rearrangement uses TRBV5-6 and TRBJ2-3; 12 bases map to TRBD2. Germline loops: CDR1 SGHDT, CDR2 YYEEEE. The CDR3 length is 19 residues. Trimming removed 1 base from V and 2 bases from J; junction bases left unmatched: 11. CDR3 nucleotides: TGTGCCAGCAGCTTGTGGGCTAGCGGGAGGGCACCCTACACAGATACGCAGTATTTT. Translated, it gives CASSLWASGRAPYTDTQYF.

V and J are TRBV15 and TRBJ1-3, with D possibly matching TRBD1 (5 bases). Germline loops: CDR1 LNHNV, CDR2 YYDKDF (reference sequence). The CDR3 contains 13 residues. With 8 bases removed from V and 3 bases from J, the gap between germline ends came to 11 bases. CDR3 region: CATQGRGGNTIYF. In DNA form, the CDR3 reads TGTGCCACCCAGGGTAGGGGTGGAAACACCATATATTTT.

The chain has TRBV28 and TRBJ2-7, with TRBD2 identical over 12 bases. This CDR3 has 14 residues. Germline V gives CDR1 MDHEN, CDR2 SYDVKM. The ends lost 9 bases at V and 4 bases at J; junction bases unmatched: 7. The CDR3 sequence is CASLGLAGRYEQYF. In nucleotides, the CDR3 is TGTGCCAGTCTGGGACTAGCGGGCCGTTACGAGCAGTACTTC. The full variable domain, in which reference TRBV28 and TRBJ2-7 provide the parts outside the CDR3, is DVKVTQSSRYLVKRTGEKVFLECVQDMDHENMFWYRQDPGLGLRLIYFSYDVKMKEKGDIPEGYSVSREKKERFSLILESASTNQTSMYLCASLGLAGRYEQYFGPGTRLTVT.

This chain joins TRBV15 and TRBJ2-7; 12 positions match TRBD2. Germline V CDR1 and CDR2: LNHNV, YYDKDF (reference sequence). CDR3 length equals 15 residues. The trim removed 4 bases at V and 3 bases at J, leaving 4 bases unmatched. DNA of the CDR3: TGTGCCACCAGCACACTAGCGGGAGGAAGCTACGAGCAGTACTTC. Translating gives CATSTLAGGSYEQYF.

A word on this clone: Within the sample, other DNA sequences also encode this same CDR3. The chain combines TRBV28 with TRBJ2-7; 9 bases are a match to TRBD1. The germline V gene encodes CDR1 MDHEN and CDR2 SYDVKM. The CDR3 loop spans 16 amino acids. V trimming: 1 base; J trimming: 0 bases; junction bases outside the gene matches: 4. The CDR3 protein is CASSLYGQGSSYEQYF. In DNA form, the CDR3 reads TGTGCCAGCAGTTTATACGGACAGGGGAGCTCCTACGAGCAGTACTTC. The entire variable domain, with the rest obtained from reference TRBV28 and TRBJ2-7, is as follows: DVKVTQSSRYLVKRTGEKVFLECVQDMDHENMFWYRQDPGLGLRLIYFSYDVKMKEKGDIPEGYSVSREKKERFSLILESASTNQTSMYLCASSLYGQGSSYEQYFGPGTRLTVT.

This chain links TRBV5-1 with TRBJ2-6, with 11 bases matching TRBD1. The J segment lost 4 bases and the V segment lost 4 bases, leaving 4 bases of the junction unmatched. This CDR3 comprises 16 residues. Germline values: CDR1 SGHRS, CDR2 YFSETQ. CDR3 in DNA: TGCGCCAGCAGCGGTGGACAGGGGGCGGGGGCCAACGTCCTGACTTTC. This translates into CASSGGQGAGANVLTF.

This clone was observed once. This chain uses TRBV7-9 with TRBJ1-1; 9 bases fit TRBD1. The CDR3 has 15 amino acids. The germline CDR1 and CDR2 sequences are SEHNR and FQNEAQ (reference sequence). Trimming cost V 4 bases and J 6 bases; bases outside gene matches: 9. CDR3 in DNA: TGTGCCAGCAGCTCAAGGACAGGGGAGGATGCTGAAGCTTTCTTT. It is translated as CASSSRTGEDAEAFF.

As to this clone: This CDR3 is also generated by other DNA sequences in the sample. The J gene is TRBJ1-5, the V gene TRBV28, with 11 bases fitting TRBD1. This CDR3 has 14 amino acids. Germline lookup yields CDR1 MDHEN and CDR2 SYDVKM. V lost 7 bases to trimming and J lost 4 bases; unmatched junction nucleotides: 3. The CDR3 coding sequence is TGTGCCAGCACCGGGACAGGGGGAAATCAGCCCCAGCATTTT. As protein: CASTGTGGNQPQHF.

The chain couples TRBV6-1 to TRBJ2-7, with D possibly matching TRBD2 (6 bases). The length of the CDR3 is 13 residues. V dropped 0 bases and J dropped 5 bases, with 8 bases sitting between them. In germline, CDR1 is MNHNS, CDR2 SASEGT. Here the CDR3 DNA reads TGTGCCAGCAGTGAAGCCGGGGAGGACGAGCAGTACTTC. It yields the protein CASSEAGEDEQYF.

The chain links TRBV5-1 to TRBJ2-2; tentatively, D is TRBD1 (6 bases). CDR1 SGHRS and CDR2 YFSETQ come from the germline V gene. The CDR3 has 18 amino acids. Trimming cost V 0 bases and J 1 base, with 16 bases left between them. As DNA, the CDR3 is TGCGCCAGCAGCTTGGGAAGGTACCGGGACATGAACACCGGGGAGCTGTTTTTT. Amino acid sequence: CASSLGRYRDMNTGELFF.

V and J are TRBV7-9 and TRBJ2-2; TRBD2 agrees at 9 bases. This CDR3 comprises 17 residues. The junction had 4 bases not matched to a gene; V was cut back by 2 bases and J by 0 bases. CDR1 and CDR2 from the germline V gene are SEHNR and FQNEAQ (reference sequence). The CDR3 DNA is TGTGCCAGCAGCTTACCCTCTAGCGGGGCGAACACCGGGGAGCTGTTTTTT. Residues: CASSLPSSGANTGELFF.

The CDR3 region has the DNA TGTGCCAGCAGCCCAACCCCCGGGGATAACGGGGAGCTGTTTTTT. This sequence encodes CASSPTPGDNGELFF. The chain recombines TRBV7-3 with TRBJ2-2; possible D gene TRBD2, 5 bases. Trimming cost V 5 bases and J 7 bases, with 17 bases left between them. Germline V gene sequence: CDR1 SGHTA, CDR2 FQGTGA. The CDR3 is made up of 15 amino acids.

The chain links TRBV15 to TRBJ2-1; 9 bases are shared with TRBD2. The V gene's germline CDR1 is LNHNV and CDR2 YYDKDF (reference sequence). The CDR3 has 19 residues. Germline trimming cut 0 bases from V and 0 bases from J; bases unmatched to any gene: 9. The CDR3 DNA is TGTGCCACCAGCAGAGATTTGGCTAGCGGGATCAGCTCCTACAATGAGCAGTTCTTC. This gives the protein CATSRDLASGISSYNEQFF.

V usage is TRBV7-8 and J usage is TRBJ2-7; 10 nucleotides match TRBD1. The CDR3 consists of 17 residues. CDR1 and CDR2 from the germline V gene are SGHVS and FQNEAQ. J was trimmed by 4 bases and V by 0 bases; bases with no gene match: 9. The CDR3 sequence: CASSLADRGGLPYEQYF. The CDR3 DNA follows: TGTGCCAGCAGCTTAGCGGACAGGGGGGGACTCCCTTACGAGCAGTACTTC.

The chain carries TRBV28 and TRBJ1-5, with D perhaps TRBD1 (5 bases). CDR1 and CDR2 from the germline V gene are MDHEN and SYDVKM. V was trimmed by 3 bases and J by 6 bases, leaving 12 bases between them. This CDR3 region has 14 residues. This CDR3 reads CASSFPLGGQPQHF. CDR3 nucleotide sequence: TGTGCCAGCAGTTTCCCTCTGGGGGGTCAGCCCCAGCATTTT.